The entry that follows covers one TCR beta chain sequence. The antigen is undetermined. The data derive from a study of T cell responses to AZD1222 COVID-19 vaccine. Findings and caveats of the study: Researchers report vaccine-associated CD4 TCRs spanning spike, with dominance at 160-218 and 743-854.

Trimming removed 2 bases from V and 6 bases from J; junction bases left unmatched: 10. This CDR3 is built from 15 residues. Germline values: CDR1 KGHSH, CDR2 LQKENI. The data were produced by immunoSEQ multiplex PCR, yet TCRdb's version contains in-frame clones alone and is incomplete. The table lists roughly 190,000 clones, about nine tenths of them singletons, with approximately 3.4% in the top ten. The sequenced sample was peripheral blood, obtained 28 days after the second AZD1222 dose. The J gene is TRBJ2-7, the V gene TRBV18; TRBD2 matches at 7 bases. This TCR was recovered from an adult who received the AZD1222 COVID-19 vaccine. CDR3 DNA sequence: TGTGCCAGCTCACCATCCACTGGGGGGGGTCGCGAGCAGTACTTC. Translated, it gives CASSPSTGGGREQYF. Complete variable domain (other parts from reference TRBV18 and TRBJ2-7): NAGVMQNPRHLVRRRGQEARLRCSPMKGHSHVYWYRQLPEEGLKFMVYLQKENIIDESGMPKERFSAEFPKEGPSILRIQQVVRGDSAAYFCASSPSTGGGREQYFGPGTRLTVT.